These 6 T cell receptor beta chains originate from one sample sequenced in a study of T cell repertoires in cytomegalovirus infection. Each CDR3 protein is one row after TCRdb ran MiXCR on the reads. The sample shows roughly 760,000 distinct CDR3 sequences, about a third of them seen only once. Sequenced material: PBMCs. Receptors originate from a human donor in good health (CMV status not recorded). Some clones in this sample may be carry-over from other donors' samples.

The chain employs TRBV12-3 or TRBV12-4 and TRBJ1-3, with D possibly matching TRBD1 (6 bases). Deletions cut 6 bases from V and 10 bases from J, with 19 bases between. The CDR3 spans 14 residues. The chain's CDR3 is CASSPPGQFQTIYF. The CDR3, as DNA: TGTGCCAGCAGCCCCCCCGGACAGTTTCAAACCATATATTTT.

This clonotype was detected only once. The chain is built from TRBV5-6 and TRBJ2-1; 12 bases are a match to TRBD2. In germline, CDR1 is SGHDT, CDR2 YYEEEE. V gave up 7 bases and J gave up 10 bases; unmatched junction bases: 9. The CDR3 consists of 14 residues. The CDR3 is CASGPSGGAGEQFF. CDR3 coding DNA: TGTGCCAGCGGACCTAGCGGGGGGGCCGGGGAGCAGTTCTTC. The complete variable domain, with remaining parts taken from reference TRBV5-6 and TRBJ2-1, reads DAGVTQSPTHLIKTRGQQVTLRCSPKSGHDTVSWYQQALGQGPQFIFQYYEEEERQRGNFPDRFSGHQFPNYSSELNVNALLLGDSALYLCASGPSGGAGEQFFGPGTRLTVL.

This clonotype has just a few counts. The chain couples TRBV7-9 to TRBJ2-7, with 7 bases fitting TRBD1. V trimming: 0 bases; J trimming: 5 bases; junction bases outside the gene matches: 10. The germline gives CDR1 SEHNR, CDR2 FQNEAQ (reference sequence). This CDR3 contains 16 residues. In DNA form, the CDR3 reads TGTGCCAGCAGCTTAGCGGCCCCGACAGGGCCCCACGAGCAGTACTTC. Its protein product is CASSLAAPTGPHEQYF.

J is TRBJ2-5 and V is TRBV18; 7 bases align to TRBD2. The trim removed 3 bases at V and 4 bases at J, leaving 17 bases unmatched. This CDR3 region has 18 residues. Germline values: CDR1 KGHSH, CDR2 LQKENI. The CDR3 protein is CASSPSLLRRGGRETQYF. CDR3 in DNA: TGTGCCAGCTCACCGTCCCTTTTGAGGCGGGGCGGGAGAGAGACCCAGTACTTC.

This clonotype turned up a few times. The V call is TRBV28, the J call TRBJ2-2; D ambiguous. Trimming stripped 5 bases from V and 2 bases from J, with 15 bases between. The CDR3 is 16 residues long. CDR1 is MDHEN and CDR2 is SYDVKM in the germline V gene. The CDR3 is CASSRSFWINTGELFF. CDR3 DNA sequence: TGTGCCAGCAGTCGGAGCTTTTGGATTAACACCGGGGAGCTGTTTTTT.

In DNA, the CDR3 is TGTGCCAGTACCTACAGGGGGGCCGGGGAGCTGTTTTTT. Translated, it gives CASTYRGAGELFF. The chain has TRBV19 and TRBJ2-2; TRBD1 aligns across 8 bases. V dropped 7 bases and J dropped 6; count of bases not matched to a gene: 4. The germline V gene has CDR1 LNHDA and CDR2 SQIVND (reference sequence). CDR3 length: 13 residues.